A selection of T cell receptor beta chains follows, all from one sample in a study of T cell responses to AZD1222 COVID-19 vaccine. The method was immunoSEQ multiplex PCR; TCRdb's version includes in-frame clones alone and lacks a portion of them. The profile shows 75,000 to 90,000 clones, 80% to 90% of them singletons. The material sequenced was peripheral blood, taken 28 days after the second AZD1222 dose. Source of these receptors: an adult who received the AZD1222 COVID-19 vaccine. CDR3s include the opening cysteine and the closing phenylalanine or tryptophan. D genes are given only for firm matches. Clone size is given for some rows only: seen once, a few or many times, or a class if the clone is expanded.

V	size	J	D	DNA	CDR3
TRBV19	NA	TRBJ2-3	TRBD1	TGTGCCAGTAGTATTAGCCCAGGGGGCAGCACAGATACGCAGTATTTT	CASSISPGGSTDTQYF
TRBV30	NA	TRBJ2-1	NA	TGTGCCTGGAGTTTAGGTATCTCCTACAATGAGCAGTTCTTC	CAWSLGISYNEQFF
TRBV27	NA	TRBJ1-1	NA	TGTGCCAGCAGTTTAATAATGGCAGGGGCAATGAACACTGAAGCTTTCTTT	CASSLIMAGAMNTEAFF
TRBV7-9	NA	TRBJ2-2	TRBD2	TGTGCCAGCAGCTTAAGCGGGGGAAACACCGGGGAGCTGTTTTTT	CASSLSGGNTGELFF
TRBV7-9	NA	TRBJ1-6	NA	TGTGCCAGCAGCTTGACCCCTTACGGTTCACCCCTCCACTTT	CASSLTPYGSPLHF
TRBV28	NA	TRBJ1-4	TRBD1	TGTGCCAGCGGACATTTGGGACAGGGGGATTTTAATGAAAAACTGTTTTTT	CASGHLGQGDFNEKLFF
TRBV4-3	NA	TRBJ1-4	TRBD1	TGCGCCAGCAGCCAAGGGGACAGAGATAATGAAAAACTGTTTTTT	CASSQGDRDNEKLFF
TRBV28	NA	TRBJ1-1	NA	TGTGCCAGCAGTCCCGCCGGGACGGAAGCTTTCTTT	CASSPAGTEAFF
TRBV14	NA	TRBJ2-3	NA	TGTGCCAGCAGCCAGCAGGGCATCGGCACAGATACGCAGTATTTT	CASSQQGIGTDTQYF
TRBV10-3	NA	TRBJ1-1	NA	TGTGCCATCAGTGGGGCAAAAGGTGGGAACACTGAAGCTTTCTTT	CAISGAKGGNTEAFF
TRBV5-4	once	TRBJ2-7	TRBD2	TGTGCCAGCAGCTTCTTAGCGGGAGGAAATGAATACGAGCAGTACTTC	CASSFLAGGNEYEQYF
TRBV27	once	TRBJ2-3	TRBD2	TGTGCCAGCAGTTTTGCTAGCGGGGGGGGTACAGATACGCAGTATTTT	CASSFASGGGTDTQYF
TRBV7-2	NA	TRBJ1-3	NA	TGTGCCAGCAGCTTTTCGGGACGGAACTCTGGAAACACCATATATTTT	CASSFSGRNSGNTIYF
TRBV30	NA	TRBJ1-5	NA	TGTGCCTGGAGTGTGGCAGGGGATCAGCCCCAGCATTTT	CAWSVAGDQPQHF
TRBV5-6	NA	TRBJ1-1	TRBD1	TGTGCCAGCAGCGAAAAGACAGGGGGCTGGGTGGGCACTGAAGCTTTCTTT	CASSEKTGGWVGTEAFF
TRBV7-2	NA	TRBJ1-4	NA	TGTGCCAGCAGCCCAACAGGAGGGGCTAATGAAAAACTGTTTTTT	CASSPTGGANEKLFF
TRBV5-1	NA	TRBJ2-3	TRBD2	TGCGCCAGCAGCTTTAATAGCGGGGGGATAGATACGCAGTATTTT	CASSFNSGGIDTQYF
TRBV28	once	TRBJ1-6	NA	TGTGCCAGCAGTCTCGGGACCTTGAGGAATTCACCCCTCCACTTT	CASSLGTLRNSPLHF
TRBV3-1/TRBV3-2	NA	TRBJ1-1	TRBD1	TGTGCCAGCAGCCAGACGACAGGGGGTGAAGCTTTCTTT	CASSQTTGGEAFF
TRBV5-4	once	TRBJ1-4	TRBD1	TGTGCCAGCAACCCTCAGGGGGCAGGTGAAAAACTGTTTTTT	CASNPQGAGEKLFF
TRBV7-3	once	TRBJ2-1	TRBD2	TGTGCCAGCAGCTTGGGACTAGCCGCCAATGAGCAGTTCTTC	CASSLGLAANEQFF
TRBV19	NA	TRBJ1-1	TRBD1	TGTGCCAGTAGTATGGGACAGGGGAGCACTGAAGCTTTCTTT	CASSMGQGSTEAFF
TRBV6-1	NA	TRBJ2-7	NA	TGTGCCAGCAGTGAGACAGCTTCCTACGAGCAGTACTTC	CASSETASYEQYF
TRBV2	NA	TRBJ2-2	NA	TGTGCCAGCAGTGACCGGGGGAGGAACACCGGGGAGCTGTTTTTT	CASSDRGRNTGELFF
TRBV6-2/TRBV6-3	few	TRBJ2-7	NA	TGTGCCAGCAGTTACCCCTCACGAGGGAGCTCCTACGAGCAGTACTTC	CASSYPSRGSSYEQYF
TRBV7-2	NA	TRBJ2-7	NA	TGTGCCAGCAGCAGCACCGGACAAGCCTACGAGCAGTACTTC	CASSSTGQAYEQYF
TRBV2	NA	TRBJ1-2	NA	TGTGCCAGCAGTGGGGTCAGGGGTAACTATGGCTACACCTTC	CASSGVRGNYGYTF
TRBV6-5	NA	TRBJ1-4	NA	TGTGCCAGCAGTACCATGACAGCAACTAATGAAAAACTGTTTTTT	CASSTMTATNEKLFF
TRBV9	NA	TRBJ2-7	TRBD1	TGTGCCAGCAGCGACGGGACAGGGTTCCACGAGCAGTACTTC	CASSDGTGFHEQYF
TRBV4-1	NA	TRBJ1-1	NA	TGCGCCAGCAGTCCACCCAGGGGCACTGAAGCTTTCTTT	CASSPPRGTEAFF
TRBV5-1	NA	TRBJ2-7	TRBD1	TGCGCCAGCAGCTCCGGGACAGGGGTGGCCTACGAGCAGTACTTC	CASSSGTGVAYEQYF
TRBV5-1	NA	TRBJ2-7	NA	TGCGCCAGCAGCTTTTTAGGCGGAACCTACGAGCAGTACTTC	CASSFLGGTYEQYF
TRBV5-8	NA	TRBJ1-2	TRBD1	TGTGCCAGCGGACAGGGTGCTAACTATGGCTACACCTTC	CASGQGANYGYTF
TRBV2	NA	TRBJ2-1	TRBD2	TGTGCCAGCAGAGGGGACTATTACAATGAGCAGTTCTTC	CASRGDYYNEQFF
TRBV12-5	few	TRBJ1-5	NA	TGTGCTAGTGGTTTGGAAAGCAATCAGCCCCAGCATTTT	CASGLESNQPQHF
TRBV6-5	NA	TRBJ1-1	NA	TGTGCCAGAAAAGTCAAGCCCACTGAAGCTTTCTTT	CARKVKPTEAFF
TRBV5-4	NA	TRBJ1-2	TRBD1	TGTGCCAGCAGCTTGGCATCAGGGGGGGACTATGGCTACACCTTC	CASSLASGGDYGYTF
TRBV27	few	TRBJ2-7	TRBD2	TGTGCCAGCAGTTTTGGTGTAGCGGGGGGGTTGTACTTC	CASSFGVAGGLYF
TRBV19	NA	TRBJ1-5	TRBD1	TGTGCCAGTAGTGCACAGCACAGGGGATACAATCAGCCCCAGCATTTT	CASSAQHRGYNQPQHF
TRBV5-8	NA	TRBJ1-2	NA	TGTGCCAGCAGCGCCCGGGGGCTCGCCAGCTATGGCTACACCTTC	CASSARGLASYGYTF
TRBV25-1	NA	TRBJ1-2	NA	TGTGCCAGCAGTGACCGTAGGGGACTAGAGCTCGGCTACACCTTC	CASSDRRGLELGYTF
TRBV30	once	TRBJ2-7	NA	TGTGCCTGGGACGACTCCTACGAGCAGTACTTC	CAWDDSYEQYF
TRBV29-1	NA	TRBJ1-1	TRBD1	TGCAGCGTCGAGACAGGGGCGGGCACTGAAGCTTTCTTT	CSVETGAGTEAFF
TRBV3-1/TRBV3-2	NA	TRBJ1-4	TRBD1	TGTGCCAGCAGCCAACACCCGGGACAGCCTAATGAAAAACTGTTTTTT	CASSQHPGQPNEKLFF
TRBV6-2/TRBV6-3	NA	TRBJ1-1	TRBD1	TGTGCCAGCAGTATCGGACAGGGGGGTACTGAAGCTTTCTTT	CASSIGQGGTEAFF
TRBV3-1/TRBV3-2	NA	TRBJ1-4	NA	TGTGCCAGCAGCGGACGGGGCAGAGGAAAACTGTTTTTT	CASSGRGRGKLFF